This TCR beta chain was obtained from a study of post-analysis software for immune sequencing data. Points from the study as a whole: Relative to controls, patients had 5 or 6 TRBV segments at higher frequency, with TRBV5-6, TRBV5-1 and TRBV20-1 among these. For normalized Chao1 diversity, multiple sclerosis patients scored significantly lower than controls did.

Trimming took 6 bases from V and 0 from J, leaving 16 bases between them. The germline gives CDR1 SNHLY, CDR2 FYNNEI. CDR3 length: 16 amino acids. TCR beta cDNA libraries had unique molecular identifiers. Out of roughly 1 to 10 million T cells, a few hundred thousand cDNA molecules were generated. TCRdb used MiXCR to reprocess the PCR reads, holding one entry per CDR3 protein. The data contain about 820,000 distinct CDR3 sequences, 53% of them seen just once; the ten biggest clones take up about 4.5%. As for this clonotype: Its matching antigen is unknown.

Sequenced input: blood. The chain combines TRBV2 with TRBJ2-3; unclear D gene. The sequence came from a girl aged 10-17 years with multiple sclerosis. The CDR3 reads CASRPPGGSSTDTQYF. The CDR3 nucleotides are TGTGCCAGCAGGCCCCCAGGTGGCTCTAGCACAGATACGCAGTATTTT.